Below, one T cell receptor beta chain is given with its context. The method was immunoSEQ multiplex PCR; TCRdb's version includes in-frame clones alone and lacks a portion of them. Altogether around 160,000 clones are present, 80% to 90% being singletons, with the ten largest covering 5.1%. This CDR3 is 15 amino acids long. CDR1 is SGHAT, CDR2 FQNNGV, per germline. V shed 3 bases, J shed 5 bases, and the junction held 9 bases outside the gene matches. These data come from a study of T cell responses to AZD1222 COVID-19 vaccine. The V and J genes are TRBV11-2 and TRBJ1-1; TRBD1 aligns across 7 bases. The sequence derives from an adult in good health. The sequenced sample was peripheral blood, obtained on day 0 of AZD1222 vaccination. CDR3 sequence: CASSFLRQGGTEAFF. CDR3 bases: TGTGCCAGCAGCTTTCTACGACAGGGCGGGACTGAAGCTTTCTTT. The full variable domain, its missing parts supplied by reference TRBV11-2 and TRBJ1-1, is EAGVAQSPRYKIIEKRQSVAFWCNPISGHATLYWYQQILGQGPKLLIQFQNNGVVDDSQLPKDRFSAERLKGVDSTLKIQPAKLEDSAVYLCASSFLRQGGTEAFFGQGTRLTVV.